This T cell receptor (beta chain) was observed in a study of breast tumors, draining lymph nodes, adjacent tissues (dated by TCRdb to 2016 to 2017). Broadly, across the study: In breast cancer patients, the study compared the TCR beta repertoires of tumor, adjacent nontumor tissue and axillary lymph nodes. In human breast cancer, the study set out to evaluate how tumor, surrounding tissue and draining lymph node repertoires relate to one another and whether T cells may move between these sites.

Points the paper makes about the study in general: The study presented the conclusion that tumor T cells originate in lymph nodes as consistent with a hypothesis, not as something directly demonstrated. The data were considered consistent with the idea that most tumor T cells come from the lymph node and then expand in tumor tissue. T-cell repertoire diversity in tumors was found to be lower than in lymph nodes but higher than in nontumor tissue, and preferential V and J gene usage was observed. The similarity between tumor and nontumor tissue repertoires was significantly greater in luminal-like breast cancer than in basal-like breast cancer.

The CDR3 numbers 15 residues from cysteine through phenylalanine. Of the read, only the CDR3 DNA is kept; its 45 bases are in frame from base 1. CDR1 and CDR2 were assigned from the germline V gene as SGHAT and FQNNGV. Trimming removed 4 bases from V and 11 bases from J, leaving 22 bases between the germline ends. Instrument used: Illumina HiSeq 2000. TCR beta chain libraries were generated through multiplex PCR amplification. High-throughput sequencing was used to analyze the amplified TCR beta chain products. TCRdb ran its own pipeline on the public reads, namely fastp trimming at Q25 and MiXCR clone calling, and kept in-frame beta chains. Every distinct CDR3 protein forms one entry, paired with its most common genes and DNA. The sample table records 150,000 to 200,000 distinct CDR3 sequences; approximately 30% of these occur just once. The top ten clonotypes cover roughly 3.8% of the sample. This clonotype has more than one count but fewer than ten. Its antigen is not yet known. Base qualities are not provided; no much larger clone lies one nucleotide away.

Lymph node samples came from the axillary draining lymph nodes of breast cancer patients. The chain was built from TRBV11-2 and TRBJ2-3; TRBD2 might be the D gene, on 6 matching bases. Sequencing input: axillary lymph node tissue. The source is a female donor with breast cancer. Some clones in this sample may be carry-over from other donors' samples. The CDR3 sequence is CASSYSSASYNEQYF. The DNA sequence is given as TGTGCCAGCAGCTATTCTAGCGCTAGTTACAATGAGCAGTATTTT.